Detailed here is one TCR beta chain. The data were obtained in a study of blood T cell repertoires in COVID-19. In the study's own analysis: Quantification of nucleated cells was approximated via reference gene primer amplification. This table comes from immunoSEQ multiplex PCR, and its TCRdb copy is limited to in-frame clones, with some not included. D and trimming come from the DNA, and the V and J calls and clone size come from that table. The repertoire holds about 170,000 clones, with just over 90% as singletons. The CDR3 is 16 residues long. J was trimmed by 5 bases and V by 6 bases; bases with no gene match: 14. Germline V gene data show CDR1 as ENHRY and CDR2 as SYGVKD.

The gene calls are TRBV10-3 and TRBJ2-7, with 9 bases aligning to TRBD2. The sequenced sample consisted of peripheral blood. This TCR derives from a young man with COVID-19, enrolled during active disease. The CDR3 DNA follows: TGTGCCATCAGACCCCAGCGGGAGGTGGCTAGGAACGAGCAGTACTTC. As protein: CAIRPQREVARNEQYF.